The source of this T cell receptor (beta chain) is a study of blood T cells in healthy people across ages (dated by TCRdb to between 2015 and 2016). Study-wide context: Template switching captured roughly one uniquely barcoded TCR beta cDNA molecule per two T cells in model experiments. Using the same blood draw, the study looked at two additional independent replicas of 1 million unique cDNA reads for two donors, one aged 18 to 30 and the other aged 80 or older. Age-related changes in TCR beta repertoire diversity were measured in the study by deep sequencing normalized with unique cDNA molecular identifiers. The donors were divided into four age groups: young (average around 16 years), middle-aged (almost 40), aged (approximately 62) and long-lived (about 79). Donors of different ages were randomly distributed across sequencing lanes to avoid experimental bias.

Donors were a few dozen systemically healthy Caucasian individuals from Russia aged roughly 6 to 90 years. Ten milliliters of peripheral blood were drawn from each donor into EDTA-treated Vacutainer tubes. PBMCs were isolated by Ficoll-Paque density-gradient centrifugation, with at least 7 million obtained per sample. Total RNA was extracted from PBMCs with Trizol reagent, with at least 5.5 micrograms obtained per sample. Naive CD45RAhigh/CD27high T cell percentages were measured by flow cytometry on a PBMC aliquot from every donor. The method was 5' RACE. Reads for this sample came from an Illumina HiSeq 2500. A second PCR of roughly 6 to 12 cycles was run with a J-beta primer mix and a sample-barcoded 5' primer. Each TCR beta cDNA molecule received a unique molecular identifier from a template-switch 5' adaptor carrying 12 random nucleotides. Each sample yielded at least 2.5 million CDR3-containing paired-end reads. First-strand cDNA synthesis was performed from all RNA using the Mint cDNA synthesis kit, with priming by a TRBC-specific oligonucleotide. Following uracil-DNA glycosylase treatment, a first 18-cycle PCR with universal primers M1SS and BC2_uni_R was performed on all cDNA. In the source study's methods: For normalization, 1 million high-quality reads, each with a distinct molecular identifier, were randomly selected from each sample. Reads with shared molecular identifiers were discarded instead of being binned into consensus sequences. MiTCR, with a Q25 quality threshold and the strictest error-elimination algorithm, was used for CDR3 identification, clonotype clustering and error correction. A nonparametric unseen species model with Euler transformation was used to estimate lower-bound total TCR beta diversity. Clones were called with MiXCR by TCRdb after fastp trimmed the public reads at Q25, and only in-frame beta chains were retained. Each entry merges the rows of one CDR3 protein and shows their most common DNA and genes. None of the V and J calls come from the authors' own analysis; TCRdb made them. The sample data list about 730,000 distinct CDR3 sequences, and roughly 47% of these were observed just once. The top ten constitute 20% to 25% of the sample.

As regards this clonotype: The antigen this receptor binds is unknown. The sample holds no much larger clone one base away, and base qualities are not on file.

The research as a whole found: As age increased, observed TCR beta diversity per million T cells dropped in a roughly linear way, and a significant reduction was already evident by age 40. Observed TCR beta diversity correlated strongly with the percentage of naive T cells measured by flow cytometry. Donor CMV infection status was unknown, potentially confounding age-related changes in expanded clonotypes. Estimates of total diversity based on one million sequenced T cells were considered lower bounds and underestimates. Since profiling was done on bulk unsorted PBMCs, naive and antigen-experienced compartments could not be conclusively compared. Compared with the aged group, the long-lived group had more naive CD4+ T cells, fewer expanded clones and increased TCR diversity, a pattern suggesting age selection.

As encoded in the germline V gene, CDR1 is SQVTM while CDR2 is ANQGSEA. V lost 7 bases and J lost 11 bases, and the count of bases not matched to a germline gene is 11. From cysteine to phenylalanine, the CDR3 is 13 amino acids long. Left in the record is the CDR3 DNA by itself, 39 bases read in frame from the first base. Recombination linked TRBV29-1 to TRBJ1-1, with 12 bases in between that match TRBD1. Material: blood. The origin of this receptor is a woman in her sixties in good health. The bases are TGCAGCGCCATAGGGACAGGGGGCTTAGGGGCTTTCTTT. Translation gives CSAIGTGGLGAFF.